This record covers a single T cell receptor (beta chain). Antigen unknown. The data stem from a study of shared clonotypes between healthy human individuals. The overall study: The study drew on two women and a few men aged 18 to 49 as donors. Study-level points and caveats: Approximately 4.6% of naive CD4 clonotypes were shared across several donors.

Investigators divided CD4+ cells into CD45RA+ naive and CD45RA-negative memory subsets. Some clones are missing from TCRdb's copy, which holds only in-frame ones; the method was immunoSEQ multiplex PCR. Of more than 2 million clones listed, around 95% were seen once; the top ten hold approximately 0.13%. The specimen was naive CD4+ T cells sorted from blood. Subset described: CD45RA+ positively selected. The clonotype was recovered from a man younger than 30 in good health.

This CDR3 is CASSLGDMETQYF. The CDR3 nucleotides read TGTGCCAGCAGCTTGGGGGATATGGAGACCCAGTACTTC. The gene calls are TRBV11-2 and TRBJ2-5, with D perhaps given as TRBD1 or TRBD2 (5 bases each). Trimming took off 3 bases at V and 5 bases at J, with 10 bases between the two ends. The CDR3 covers 13 residues. CDR1 and CDR2 (germline): SGHAT, FQNNGV.